The rows below give T cell receptor beta chains drawn from one sample of a study of shared clonotypes between healthy human individuals. Clones were read by immunoSEQ multiplex PCR, and TCRdb kept only the in-frame ones, dropping some. Here the sample spans about 180,000 clones, 85% to 95% being singletons. Sequencing was performed on naive CD4+ T cells sorted from blood. The source of these receptors is a young woman in good health. Each CDR3 is given with its conserved first and last residue. Fields, in order: J gene, V gene, D gene, CDR3 length, clone size, CDR3 DNA, CDR3 protein. A D gene is named only where the DNA matches it firmly. Clone size is stated in some rows and not others, as once, few, many or a class when expanded.

TRBJ2-7	TRBV4-1	NA	16	NA	TGCGCCAGCAGCCAAAATCGGGGTAAATCTGCCTACGAGCAGTACTTC	CASSQNRGKSAYEQYF
TRBJ2-1	TRBV19	NA	13	NA	TGTGCCAGTACCCAATTTGGCTCCGGCCGGCAGTTCTTC	CASTQFGSGRQFF
TRBJ2-7	TRBV5-1	NA	12	NA	TGCGCCAGCAGCGCAGGGTTCCACGAGCAGTACTTC	CASSAGFHEQYF
TRBJ1-2	TRBV30	TRBD1	16	NA	TGTGCCTGGAGTATATTCCCGGGACAGGATCACTATGGCTACACCTTC	CAWSIFPGQDHYGYTF
TRBJ2-7	TRBV6-5	TRBD2	16	NA	TGTGCCAGCAGTTACCCAACTAGCGGGGCAAACTACGAGCAGTACTTC	CASSYPTSGANYEQYF
TRBJ1-5	TRBV7-9	NA	12	few	TGTGCCAGCAGCCCTGGGGGACAGCCCCAGCATTTT	CASSPGGQPQHF
TRBJ2-7	TRBV28	TRBD2	18	NA	TGTGCCAGCAGTTTAGGATCAGGACTAGCGTGGACGTCCTACGAGCAGTACTTC	CASSLGSGLAWTSYEQYF
TRBJ2-7	TRBV4-2	NA	15	few	TGTGCCAGCAGCCACACGTACGGGGATTGGATGGAGCAGTACTTC	CASSHTYGDWMEQYF
TRBJ2-6	TRBV19	NA	15	NA	TGTGCCAGTAGTGAATCACAAAGTCGGGCCAACGTCCTGACTTTC	CASSESQSRANVLTF
TRBJ1-4	TRBV7-9	NA	14	NA	TGTGCCAGCAGCCAGGACCGCGTCGGAAAAAGTCTGTTTTTT	CASSQDRVGKSLFF
TRBJ2-7	TRBV2	NA	16	NA	TGTGCCAGCAGTGTACGCGGGACACCACTAACCGGGGAGCAGTACTTC	CASSVRGTPLTGEQYF
TRBJ2-3	TRBV7-2	NA	13	once	TGTGCCAGCAGCTTAGGGGGAACAGATACGCAGTATTTT	CASSLGGTDTQYF
TRBJ2-7	TRBV11-2	NA	15	once	TGTGCCAGCAGCTTAGGAAGTTTCGGAAACTACGAGCAGTACTTC	CASSLGSFGNYEQYF
TRBJ2-7	TRBV2	NA	14	NA	TGTGCCAGCAGTGGAGGGCGGCTGGCCTACGAGCAGTACTTC	CASSGGRLAYEQYF
TRBJ2-7	TRBV5-5	TRBD1	16	NA	TGTGCCAGCAGACATCCGGGACAGGGGGCAGCCTACGAGCAGTACTTC	CASRHPGQGAAYEQYF
TRBJ2-7	TRBV6-1	NA	14	NA	TGTGCCAGCAGTGAAGTGGGGGGACTGGATGGGCAGTACTTC	CASSEVGGLDGQYF
TRBJ2-5	TRBV6-5	TRBD2	15	NA	TGTGCCAGCAGTTACTGGGCTAGCGGGATGAAGACCCAGTACTTC	CASSYWASGMKTQYF
TRBJ1-4	TRBV5-1	NA	14	NA	TGCGCCAGCAGCTTGGCCTCGGAGGAAGAAAAACTGTTTTTT	CASSLASEEEKLFF
TRBJ2-7	TRBV29-1	NA	13	once	TGCAGCGTAGCTCCCAGTAGTCAGCACGAGCAGTACTTC	CSVAPSSQHEQYF
TRBJ1-4	TRBV5-5	NA	12	once	TGTGCCAGCAGCTTTTTCGGTGAAAAACTGTTTTTT	CASSFFGEKLFF
TRBJ2-7	TRBV25-1	TRBD2	14	NA	TGTGCCAGCAGTGCTGGACTAGCGGGAGTCGAGCAGTACTTC	CASSAGLAGVEQYF
TRBJ2-7	TRBV5-1	TRBD1	13	NA	TGCGCCAGCAGCGGGGACAGGGCCCACGAGCAGTACTTC	CASSGDRAHEQYF
TRBJ2-7	TRBV9	NA	14	once	TGTGCCAGCAGCCCCTCTGGGAGACCTACTGAGCAGTACTTC	CASSPSGRPTEQYF
TRBJ2-3	TRBV6-1	NA	17	NA	TGTGCCAGCAGTGAAGTTCTGGGATCCGGCTCCGGGGATACGCAGTATTTT	CASSEVLGSGSGDTQYF
TRBJ2-7	TRBV7-9	NA	15	NA	TGTGCCAGCAGCCAAGATATGGGGACTTCCTACGAGCAGTACTTC	CASSQDMGTSYEQYF
TRBJ2-6	TRBV27	TRBD1	15	NA	TGTGCCAGCAGCACTCGGACAGGTGGGGCCAACGTCCTGACTTTC	CASSTRTGGANVLTF
TRBJ2-7	TRBV5-4	NA	14	NA	TGTGCCAGCAGCTTGGGACGCCGATCCTACGAGCAGTACTTC	CASSLGRRSYEQYF
TRBJ1-2	TRBV2	NA	14	NA	TGTGCCAGCAGTTCGGAGACGGTCGGGGCCGGCTACACCTTC	CASSSETVGAGYTF
TRBJ2-7	TRBV29-1	NA	13	NA	TGCAGCGTTGAGGTGACGAGCTCCTACGAGCAGTACTTC	CSVEVTSSYEQYF
TRBJ1-1	TRBV6-5	TRBD1	12	few	TGTGCCAGCAGCCCTCCAGGGGGAAAAGCTTTCTTT	CASSPPGGKAFF
TRBJ2-7	TRBV28	TRBD2	15	NA	TGTGCCAGCAGTTTACCCACTAGCGGGATCCACGAGCAGTACTTC	CASSLPTSGIHEQYF
TRBJ2-5	TRBV19	NA	14	NA	TGTGCCAGTAGTAGAAACAGGGTATCTGGGACCCAGTACTTC	CASSRNRVSGTQYF
TRBJ2-2	TRBV6-1	TRBD2	15	NA	TGTGCCAGCAGTGCTTCAACTAGCGGATACGGGGAGCTGTTTTTT	CASSASTSGYGELFF
TRBJ2-7	TRBV7-2	TRBD2	16	NA	TGTGCCAGCAGCTTAGGGGTGAGCGGGAGACTCTACGAGCAGTACTTC	CASSLGVSGRLYEQYF
TRBJ1-4	TRBV28	NA	14	NA	TGTGCCAGCAGTTTCGGGGGGTCGGGGGAAAAACTGTTTTTT	CASSFGGSGEKLFF
TRBJ2-1	TRBV29-1	TRBD2	13	NA	TGCAGCGCCGCGACTAGCGGGAGGGGTGAGCAGTTCTTC	CSAATSGRGEQFF
TRBJ2-7	TRBV28	TRBD2	18	once	TGTGCCAGCAGTTTGTTCGCTTGGACTAGCGGGTCCACCTACGAGCAGTACTTC	CASSLFAWTSGSTYEQYF
TRBJ2-7	TRBV18	TRBD2	18	few	TGTGCCAGCTCACGCCGATCTGGAGATGCGGGAGGGCCGATTGAGCAGTACTTC	CASSRRSGDAGGPIEQYF
TRBJ2-1	TRBV5-1	NA	14	NA	TGCGCCAGCAGCTTGGTGGCAGGGGACAATGAGCAGTTCTTC	CASSLVAGDNEQFF
TRBJ2-7	TRBV30	NA	14	NA	TGTGCCTGGAGTGTGGACAGCTCATGGGACGAGCAGTACTTC	CAWSVDSSWDEQYF
TRBJ2-7	TRBV28	TRBD2	18	NA	TGTGCCAGCAGTTTATATCCCGGACTAGCGGGAGGGCCGGACGAGCAGTACTTC	CASSLYPGLAGGPDEQYF
TRBJ2-7	TRBV6-1	TRBD1	18	NA	TGTGCCAGCAGTGACAGTCCCGGGACAGGTATACTAGTTTACGAGCAGTACTTC	CASSDSPGTGILVYEQYF
TRBJ2-6	TRBV28	NA	15	NA	TGTGCCAGCAGCCAAGGGGGTTCTGGGGCCAACGTCCTGACTTTC	CASSQGGSGANVLTF
TRBJ2-7	TRBV29-1	TRBD1	15	NA	TGCAGCGTTGAAGAAGGGGGCCCTATTACCTACGAGCAGTACTTC	CSVEEGGPITYEQYF
TRBJ2-3	TRBV6-1	NA	14	NA	TGTGCCAGCCGAGGGGGGCCTAGCACAGATACGCAGTATTTT	CASRGGPSTDTQYF
TRBJ1-3	TRBV28	NA	16	NA	TGTGCCAGCAGTATTGATCCAGGGGACTCTGGAAACACCATATATTTT	CASSIDPGDSGNTIYF
TRBJ1-4	TRBV15	NA	14	NA	TGTGCCACCAGCCGGGTTAGGGCTAATGAAAAACTGTTTTTT	CATSRVRANEKLFF
TRBJ1-4	TRBV7-9	TRBD1	15	NA	TGTGCCAGCAGCCTCAGACAGGGACGCGAGGAAAAACTGTTTTTT	CASSLRQGREEKLFF
TRBJ2-7	TRBV11-2	NA	12	NA	TGTGCCAGCAGCTTCGAGGGTTACGAGCAGTACTTC	CASSFEGYEQYF
TRBJ1-5	TRBV2	NA	14	NA	TGTGCCAGCAGTGAAGACCATAGCAATCAGCCCCAGCATTTT	CASSEDHSNQPQHF
TRBJ1-1	TRBV5-1	NA	15	NA	TGCGCCAGCAGCCCTGTCCCGGGGGTGAACACTGAAGCTTTCTTT	CASSPVPGVNTEAFF
TRBJ2-7	TRBV5-1	TRBD1	15	NA	TGCGCCAGCAGCTTGGTCACAGGGGATATCTACGAGCAGTACTTC	CASSLVTGDIYEQYF
TRBJ1-1	TRBV19	TRBD1	16	NA	TGTGCCAGTAGTGCCAACAGGGGGATCATGAACACTGAAGCTTTCTTT	CASSANRGIMNTEAFF
TRBJ2-7	TRBV6-5	NA	13	NA	TGTGCCAGCAGTTTCTCACAGGGTGTCGAGCAGTACTTC	CASSFSQGVEQYF
TRBJ2-7	TRBV6-6	NA	14	NA	TGTGCCAGCAGGCCAAGGGGGGAGACCTACGAGCAGTACTTC	CASRPRGETYEQYF
TRBJ2-1	TRBV7-9	NA	11	NA	TGTGCCAGCAGCTTACAGACAGAGCAGTTCTTC	CASSLQTEQFF